This T cell receptor beta chain was sequenced for a study of cytomegalovirus exposure and HLA in healthy donors. Study results and limitations: Links to common viral pathogens appeared, in a later analysis, for several of the most significant clusters. Later analysis identified about 15,000 TCR beta sequences associated with HLA alleles, using a false discovery rate threshold of 0.05. Most CMV-associated TCR beta chains appeared HLA-restricted in a later analysis. Relative to the approximately 700-donor mean, N-insertions were reportedly fewer in an Asian-associated ancestry cluster in a later analysis.

PCR used 60 Vbeta primers and 13 Jbeta primers. Data came from immunoSEQ multiplex PCR; TCRdb stores just in-frame clones and leaves some out. The sample records 150,000 to 200,000 clones, roughly 80% being singletons. Of note for this clone: The antigen is not known.

Unmatched junction bases numbered 3, after V lost 0 bases and J lost 7 bases. Germline V lookup: CDR1 SGHNT, CDR2 YYREEE (reference sequence). The CDR3 totals 13 residues. Sequenced: PBMCs. This receptor was identified in a female donor in good health and CMV-seronegative. The genes are TRBV5-4 and TRBJ1-2, with TRBD1 matching over 7 bases. The CDR3 region has the DNA TGTGCCAGCAGCTTGGACAGGGGAACTGGCTACACCTTC. It translates to CASSLDRGTGYTF.